This TCR beta chain was obtained from a study of T cells in Graves' hyperthyroidism and ophthalmopathy. Any patient presenting with uncontrolled infection, other autoimmune disease, pregnancy or lactation was left out. This CDR3 comprises 17 residues. Germline values: CDR1 MNHEY, CDR2 SVGEGT. Trimming removed 5 bases from V and 0 bases from J, with 16 bases in between. It was RNA transcripts that yielded the amplified TCR beta CDR3 regions. When the TCR CDR3 underwent first-round RT-PCR, the HTBI primer set was used. TCRdb re-analysed the multiplex PCR reads in MiXCR, keeping a single row per CDR3 protein. The sample records 350,000 or so distinct CDR3 sequences, 15% to 20% being singletons.

Sequencing input: blood. The chain recombines TRBV6-2 or TRBV6-3 with TRBJ2-2; D possibly corresponds to TRBD2 (6 bases). The clonotype originates from a middle-aged woman with Graves' ophthalmopathy. The CDR3 loop reads CASSRNLATTNTGELFF. For the CDR3, the DNA is TGTGCCAGCAGTCGGAATCTAGCGACCACGAACACCGGGGAGCTGTTTTTT.